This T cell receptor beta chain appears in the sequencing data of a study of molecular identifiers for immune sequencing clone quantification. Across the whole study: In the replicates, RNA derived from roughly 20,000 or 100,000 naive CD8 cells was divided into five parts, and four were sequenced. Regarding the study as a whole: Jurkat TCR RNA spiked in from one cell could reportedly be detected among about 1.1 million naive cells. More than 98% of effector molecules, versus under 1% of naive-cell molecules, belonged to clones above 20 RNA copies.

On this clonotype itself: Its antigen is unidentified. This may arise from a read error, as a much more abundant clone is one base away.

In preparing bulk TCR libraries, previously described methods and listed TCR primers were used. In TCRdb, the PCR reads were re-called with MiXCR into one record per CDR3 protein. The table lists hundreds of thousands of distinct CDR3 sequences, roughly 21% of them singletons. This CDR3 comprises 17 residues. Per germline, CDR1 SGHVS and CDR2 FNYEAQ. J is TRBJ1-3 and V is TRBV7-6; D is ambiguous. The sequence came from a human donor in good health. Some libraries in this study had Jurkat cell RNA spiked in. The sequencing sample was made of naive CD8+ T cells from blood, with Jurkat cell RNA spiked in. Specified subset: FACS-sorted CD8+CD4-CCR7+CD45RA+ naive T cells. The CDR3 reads CASSFFTGRGSGTTIYF. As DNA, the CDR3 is TGTGCCAGCAGCTTCTTTACGGGTCGAGGCTCTGGAACCACCATATATTTT.